A single sample gave rise to the 20 T cell receptor beta chains below, sequenced in a study of memory CD4+ T cells and cytomegalovirus serostatus (dated by TCRdb to about 2019). The library was produced with the immunoSEQ multiplex PCR assay. TCRdb holds this immuneACCESS table with in-frame rearrangements only. Some clones are missing; in checked studies, unresolved V genes explain under half, and the rest has no known cause. The sample table lists approximately 92,000 clones, about four fifths of them with a count of one. In total, the top ten clones hold about 3.5% of the sample. A FACSAria II was used to sort memory CD4+ T cells, defined as single viable CD3+CD4+CD8-CD45RO+ cells. The material sequenced was memory CD4+ T cells from blood. Receptors were obtained from an adult in good health and CMV-seropositive.

The V and J genes are TRBV7-2 and TRBJ1-5; 7 bases agree with TRBD1. CDR1 is SGHTA, CDR2 FQGNSA, per germline. V dropped 0 bases and J dropped 6; count of bases not matched to a gene: 5. The CDR3 covers 15 residues. The CDR3 DNA is TGTGCCAGCAGCTTAGCGGGAGGGGGCGGTCAGCCCCAGCATTTT. Translating gives CASSLAGGGGQPQHF.

This clone was recorded a few times. The chain carries TRBV7-9 and TRBJ1-1, with D hard to call. CDR3 length: 12 residues. Trimming stripped 5 bases from V and 4 bases from J, with 8 bases between. Germline V gene data show CDR1 as SEHNR and CDR2 as FQNEAQ (reference sequence). The CDR3 protein is CASSPSGTEAFF. CDR3 DNA sequence: TGTGCCAGCAGCCCCTCGGGCACTGAAGCTTTCTTT.

This chain links TRBV11-2 with TRBJ2-2; 8 positions agree with TRBD1. Germline CDR1 reads SGHAT; CDR2 reads FQNNGV. The CDR3 totals 17 residues. V lost 3 bases and J lost 4; bases outside the gene matches: 10. CDR3 region: CASSFRATGGSTGELFF. The CDR3 DNA follows: TGTGCCAGCAGCTTTAGGGCCACAGGGGGTAGCACCGGGGAGCTGTTTTTT.

This clone has a single count. V usage is TRBV7-9 and J usage is TRBJ2-6; D not certain. V lost 4 bases, J lost 3 bases, and 7 bases lay in between. CDR1 and CDR2 from the germline V gene are SEHNR and FQNEAQ (reference sequence). The CDR3 totals 14 residues. The CDR3 DNA is TGTGCCAGCAGCTCCTCGGGTGGGGCCAACGTCCTGACTTTC. Residues: CASSSSGGANVLTF.

The chain combines TRBV29-1 with TRBJ2-7; D gene uncertain. Germline CDR1 SQVTM, CDR2 ANQGSEA. The V gene lost 6 bases and the J gene lost 0 bases, with 9 bases spanning the gap. This CDR3 spans 12 amino acids. As DNA, the CDR3 is TGCAGCGTGTGCTTGGACTCCTACGAGCAGTACTTC. Translating it yields CSVCLDSYEQYF.

The rearrangement links TRBV11-2 to TRBJ1-3; the match to TRBD1 covers 7 bases. Germline CDR1 SGHAT, CDR2 FQNNGV. The CDR3 totals 15 residues. Germline trimming cut 5 bases from V and 4 bases from J; bases unmatched to any gene: 8. The CDR3 coding sequence is TGTGCCAGCAGCCCACGACAGGGAAGCGGAAACACCATATATTTT. This translates into CASSPRQGSGNTIYF. The full variable domain, its missing parts supplied by reference TRBV11-2 and TRBJ1-3, is EAGVAQSPRYKIIEKRQSVAFWCNPISGHATLYWYQQILGQGPKLLIQFQNNGVVDDSQLPKDRFSAERLKGVDSTLKIQPAKLEDSAVYLCASSPRQGSGNTIYFGEGSWLTVV.

This chain uses TRBV19 with TRBJ2-2, with 7 bases aligning to TRBD1. The CDR3 contains 15 residues. Losses at the gene ends were 6 bases for V and 0 bases for J; bases not matched to a gene: 4. Germline V gene sequence: CDR1 LNHDA, CDR2 SQIVND (reference sequence). For the CDR3, the DNA is TGTGCCAGTAGCGGGGACAGCGCGAACACCGGGGAGCTGTTTTTT. This codes for CASSGDSANTGELFF.

The rearrangement links TRBV5-1 to TRBJ2-3, with 8 bases identical to TRBD2. Germline V CDR1 and CDR2: SGHRS, YFSETQ. This CDR3 is built from 16 residues. V gave up 0 bases and J gave up 0 bases; unmatched junction bases: 3. CDR3 bases: TGCGCCAGCAGCTTGGATGCTAGCGGGAGCACAGATACGCAGTATTTT. Translating it yields CASSLDASGSTDTQYF.

The V gene is TRBV28, the J gene TRBJ1-1; 8 bases align to TRBD1. Germline loops: CDR1 MDHEN, CDR2 SYDVKM. Trimming cost V 5 bases and J 10 bases; bases outside gene matches: 3. This CDR3 region has 11 residues. CDR3 in DNA: TGTGCCAGCAGTATAGGACAGGGAGCTTTCTTT. It encodes CASSIGQGAFF.

The V and J genes are TRBV4-3 and TRBJ1-3; a weak D match, TRBD1 (5 bases). The length of the CDR3 is 18 residues. V lost 1 base, J lost 0 bases, and 16 bases lay in between. Germline V gene sequence: CDR1 LGHNA, CDR2 YSLEER. CDR3 amino acids: CASSQGFQGGPSGNTIYF. As DNA, the CDR3 is TGCGCCAGCAGCCAAGGGTTCCAGGGAGGGCCCTCTGGAAACACCATATATTTT.

In regard to this clone: Additional DNA sequences in this sample encode the identical CDR3. CDR3 sequence (DNA): TGTGCCAGCAGTGAGGGTTACGAGCAGTACTTC. Its translation is CASSEGYEQYF. V usage is TRBV2 and J usage is TRBJ2-7; no clear D. V was shortened by 3 bases and J by 4 bases, with 4 bases between the two germline ends. The CDR3 spans 11 residues. The germline CDR1 and CDR2 sequences are SNHLY and FYNNEI.

The chain couples TRBV6-4 to TRBJ1-2; 9 bases are a match to TRBD1. The CDR3 length is 14 residues. Unmatched junction bases numbered 8, after V lost 4 bases and J lost 8 bases. The germline V gene encodes CDR1 MRHNA and CDR2 SNTAGT. The CDR3 sequence is CASSAGQGVGGYTF. CDR3 sequence (DNA): TGTGCCAGCAGTGCGGGACAGGGAGTAGGCGGCTACACCTTC.

The chain combines TRBV4-2 with TRBJ2-1; 11 nucleotides match TRBD2. Germline V CDR1 and CDR2: LGHNA, YNFKEQ. The CDR3 consists of 17 residues. Trimming took 1 base from V and 7 from J; bases not matched to a gene: 9. CDR3 nucleotide sequence: TGTGCCAGCAGCCAAGGAGCTAGCGGGAGGAGATGGAATGAGCAGTTCTTC. It translates to CASSQGASGRRWNEQFF.

This chain uses TRBV27 with TRBJ1-2; no clear D gene. The CDR3 contains 17 residues. V lost 0 bases and J 5 bases, leaving 19 bases between the germline ends. Germline V gene sequence: CDR1 MNHEY, CDR2 SMNVEV (reference sequence). CDR3 sequence: CASSLSVSGSSPYGYTF. The CDR3 nucleotides are TGTGCCAGCAGTTTATCTGTTTCCGGCAGCTCACCATATGGCTACACCTTC.

The chain joins TRBV18 to TRBJ2-7, with D tentatively TRBD1 (6 bases). Germline assignment: CDR1 KGHSH and CDR2 LQKENI. The V gene lost 3 bases and the J gene lost 0 bases, with 15 bases spanning the gap. This CDR3 comprises 16 residues. The CDR3 loop reads CASSPPNRVSSYEQYF. The CDR3 DNA sequence: TGTGCCAGCTCACCCCCCAACAGGGTTAGCTCCTACGAGCAGTACTTC.

This chain uses TRBV5-1 with TRBJ2-1; the match to TRBD1 covers 10 bases. CDR1 and CDR2 from the germline V gene are SGHRS and YFSETQ. J gave up 10 bases and V 4 bases, and 8 bases lay outside the gene matches. The CDR3 covers 14 residues. Here the CDR3 DNA reads TGCGCCAGCAGCGGGGACAGGGGCCTGTTAGAGCAGTTCTTC. Translating it yields CASSGDRGLLEQFF.

The rearrangement uses TRBV5-1 and TRBJ1-1; TRBD1 matches 9 bases. Germline V CDR1 and CDR2: SGHRS, YFSETQ. V shed 2 bases, J shed 4 bases, and the junction held 3 bases outside the gene matches. The CDR3 extends over 14 amino acids. The CDR3 nucleotides are TGCGCCAGCAGCTTACAGGGGGCAGGCACTGAAGCTTTCTTT. It encodes CASSLQGAGTEAFF. The full variable domain, in which reference TRBV5-1 and TRBJ1-1 provide the parts outside the CDR3, is KAGVTQTPRYLIKTRGQQVTLSCSPISGHRSVSWYQQTPGQGLQFLFEYFSETQRNKGNFPGRFSGRQFSNSRSEMNVSTLELGDSALYLCASSLQGAGTEAFFGQGTRLTVV.

The genes are TRBV12-5 and TRBJ2-1; 12 bases are shared with TRBD2. Germline loops: CDR1 LGHNT, CDR2 FRNRAP. The CDR3 consists of 15 residues. The J segment lost 8 bases and the V segment lost 6 bases, leaving 8 bases of the junction unmatched. DNA of the CDR3: TGTGCTAGTGGAACTGGACTAGCGGGAATCGATGAGCAGTTCTTC. This gives the protein CASGTGLAGIDEQFF.

This clone has only a few counts. The V call is TRBV5-1, the J call TRBJ2-5; D tentatively fits TRBD1 or TRBD2 (5 bases each). V dropped 0 bases and J dropped 0 bases, with 15 bases sitting between them. This CDR3 is 17 amino acids long. CDR1 is SGHRS, CDR2 YFSETQ, per germline. CDR3 in amino acids: CASSLGQGPPHQETQYF. CDR3 DNA: TGCGCCAGCAGCTTGGGGCAGGGACCTCCCCACCAAGAGACCCAGTACTTC.

This chain connects TRBV19 to TRBJ1-2, with TRBD1 matching over 8 bases. The germline CDR1 and CDR2 sequences are LNHDA and SQIVND (reference sequence). The V segment lost 4 bases and the J segment 6 bases; nucleotides outside the gene matches: 7. This CDR3 region has 14 residues. CDR3 DNA sequence: TGTGCCAGTAGTACCCCCAGGGGGCAGAATGGCTACACCTTC. Translated: CASSTPRGQNGYTF.